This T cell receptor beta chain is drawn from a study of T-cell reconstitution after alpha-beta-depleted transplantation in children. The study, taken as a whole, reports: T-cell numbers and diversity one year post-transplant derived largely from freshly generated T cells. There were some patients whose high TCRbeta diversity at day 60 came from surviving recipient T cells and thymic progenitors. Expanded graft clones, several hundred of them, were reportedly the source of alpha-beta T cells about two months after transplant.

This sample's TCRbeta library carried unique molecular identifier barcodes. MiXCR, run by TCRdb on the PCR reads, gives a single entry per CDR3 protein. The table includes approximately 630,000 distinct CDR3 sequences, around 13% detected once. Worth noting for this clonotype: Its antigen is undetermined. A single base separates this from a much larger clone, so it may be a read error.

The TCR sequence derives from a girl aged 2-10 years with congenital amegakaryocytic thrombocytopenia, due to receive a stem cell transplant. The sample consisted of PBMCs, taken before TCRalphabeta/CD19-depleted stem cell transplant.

The CDR3 loop reads CASSLEGKTGELFF. DNA of the CDR3: TGCGCCAGCAGCTTGGAGGGAAAGACCGGGGAGCTGTTTTTT. The J gene is TRBJ2-2, the V gene TRBV5-1, with D uncertain. CDR3 size: 14 residues. Trimming shortened V by 0 bases and J by 5 bases, and 8 bases separated the two germline ends. Germline CDR1 reads SGHRS; CDR2 reads YFSETQ.